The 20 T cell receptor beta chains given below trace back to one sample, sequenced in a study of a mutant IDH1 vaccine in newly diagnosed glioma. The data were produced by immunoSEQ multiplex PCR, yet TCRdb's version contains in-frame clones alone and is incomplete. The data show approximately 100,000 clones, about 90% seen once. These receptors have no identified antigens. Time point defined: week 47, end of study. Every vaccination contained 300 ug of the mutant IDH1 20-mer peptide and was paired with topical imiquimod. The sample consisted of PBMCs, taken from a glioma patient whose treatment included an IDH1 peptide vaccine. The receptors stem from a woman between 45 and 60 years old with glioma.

DNA for the CDR3: TGTGCCAGCTCAACCCAGTACCAAGAGACCCAGTACTTC. This encodes CASSTQYQETQYF. This rearrangement joins TRBV18 to TRBJ2-5; no firm D call. Per the germline V gene, CDR1 is KGHSH and CDR2 is LQKENI. The CDR3 sequence is 13 residues long. The V and J ends lost 5 bases and 0 bases respectively, with 7 bases between them.

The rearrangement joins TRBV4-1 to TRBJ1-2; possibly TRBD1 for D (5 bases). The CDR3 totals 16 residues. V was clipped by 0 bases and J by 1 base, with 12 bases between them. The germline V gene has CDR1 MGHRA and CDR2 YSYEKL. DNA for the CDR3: TGCGCCAGCAGCCAAGAAGAAGGGGCAGTTAACTATGGCTACACCTTC. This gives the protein CASSQEEGAVNYGYTF.

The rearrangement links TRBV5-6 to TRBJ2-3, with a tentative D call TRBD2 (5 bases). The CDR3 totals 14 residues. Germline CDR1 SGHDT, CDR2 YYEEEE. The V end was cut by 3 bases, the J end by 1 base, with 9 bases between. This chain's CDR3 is CASSYRDRTDTQYF. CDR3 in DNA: TGTGCCAGCAGCTACCGGGATCGCACAGATACGCAGTATTTT.

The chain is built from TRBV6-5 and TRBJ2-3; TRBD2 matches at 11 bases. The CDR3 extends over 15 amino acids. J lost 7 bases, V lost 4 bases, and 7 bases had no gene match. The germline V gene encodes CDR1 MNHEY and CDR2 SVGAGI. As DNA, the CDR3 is TGTGCCAGCAGTTTCTTAGCGGGAGGGCTATATACGCAGTATTTT. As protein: CASSFLAGGLYTQYF.

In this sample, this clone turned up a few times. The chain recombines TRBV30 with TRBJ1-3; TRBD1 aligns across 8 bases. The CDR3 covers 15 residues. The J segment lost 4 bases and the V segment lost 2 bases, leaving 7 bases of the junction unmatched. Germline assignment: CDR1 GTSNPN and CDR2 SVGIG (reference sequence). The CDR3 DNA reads TGTGCCTGGAGTTGGACAGGGAATACCGGAAACACCATATATTTT. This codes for CAWSWTGNTGNTIYF.

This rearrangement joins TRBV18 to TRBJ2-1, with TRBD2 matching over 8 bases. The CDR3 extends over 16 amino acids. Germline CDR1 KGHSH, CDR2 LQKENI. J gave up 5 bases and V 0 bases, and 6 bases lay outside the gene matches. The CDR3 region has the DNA TGTGCCAGCTCACCACCGAGAGCGGGAGTGAACAATGAGCAGTTCTTC. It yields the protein CASSPPRAGVNNEQFF.

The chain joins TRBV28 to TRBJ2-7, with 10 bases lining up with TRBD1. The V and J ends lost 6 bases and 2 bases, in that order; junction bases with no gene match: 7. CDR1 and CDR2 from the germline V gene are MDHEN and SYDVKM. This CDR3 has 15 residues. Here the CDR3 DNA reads TGTGCCAGCAGGTCCGGGACAGGGGCTCCCTACGAGCAGTACTTC. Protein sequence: CASRSGTGAPYEQYF.

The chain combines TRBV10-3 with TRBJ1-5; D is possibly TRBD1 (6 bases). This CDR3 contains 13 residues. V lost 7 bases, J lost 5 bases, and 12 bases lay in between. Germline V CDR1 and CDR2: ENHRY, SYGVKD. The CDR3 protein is CAITVDSDQPQHF. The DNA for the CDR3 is TGTGCCATCACCGTGGACAGTGATCAGCCCCAGCATTTT.

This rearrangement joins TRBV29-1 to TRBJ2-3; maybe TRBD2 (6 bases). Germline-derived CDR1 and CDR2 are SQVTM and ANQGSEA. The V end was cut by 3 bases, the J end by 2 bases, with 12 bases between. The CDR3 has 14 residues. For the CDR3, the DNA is TGCAGCGTTGATCCCGGGGGAGACACAGATACGCAGTATTTT. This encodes CSVDPGGDTDTQYF.

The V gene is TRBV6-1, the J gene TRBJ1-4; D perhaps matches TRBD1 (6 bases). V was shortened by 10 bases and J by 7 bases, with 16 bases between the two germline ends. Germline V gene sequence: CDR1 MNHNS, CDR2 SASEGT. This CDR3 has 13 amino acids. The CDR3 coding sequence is TGTGCCATAAGGATCGGGGGCACTGAAAAACTGTTTTTT. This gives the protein CAIRIGGTEKLFF.

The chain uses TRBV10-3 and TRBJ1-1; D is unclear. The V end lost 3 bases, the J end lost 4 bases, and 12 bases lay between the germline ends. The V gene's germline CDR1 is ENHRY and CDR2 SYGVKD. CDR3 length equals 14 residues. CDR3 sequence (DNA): TGTGCCATCAGTGATGGGCGGTCTAGCACTGAAGCTTTCTTT. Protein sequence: CAISDGRSSTEAFF.

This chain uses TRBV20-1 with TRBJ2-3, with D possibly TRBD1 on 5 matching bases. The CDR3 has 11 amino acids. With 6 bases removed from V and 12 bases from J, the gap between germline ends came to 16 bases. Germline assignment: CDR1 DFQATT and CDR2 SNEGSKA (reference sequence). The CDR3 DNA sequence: TGCAGTGCCCCTACACAGGCAGGACAGTATTTT. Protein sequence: CSAPTQAGQYF.

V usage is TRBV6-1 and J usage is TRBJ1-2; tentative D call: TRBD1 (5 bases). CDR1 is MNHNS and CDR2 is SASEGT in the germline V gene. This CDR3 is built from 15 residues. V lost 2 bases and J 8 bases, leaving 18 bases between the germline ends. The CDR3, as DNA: TGTGCCAGCAGTGAATTCCGGGGGTCTCTAGGCGGCTACACCTTC. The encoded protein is CASSEFRGSLGGYTF.

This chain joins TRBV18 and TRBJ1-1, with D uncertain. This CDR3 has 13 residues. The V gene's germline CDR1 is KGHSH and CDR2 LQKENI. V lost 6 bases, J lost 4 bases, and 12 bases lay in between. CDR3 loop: CASSDGRATEAFF. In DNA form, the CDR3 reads TGTGCCAGCTCCGACGGTCGGGCCACTGAAGCTTTCTTT.

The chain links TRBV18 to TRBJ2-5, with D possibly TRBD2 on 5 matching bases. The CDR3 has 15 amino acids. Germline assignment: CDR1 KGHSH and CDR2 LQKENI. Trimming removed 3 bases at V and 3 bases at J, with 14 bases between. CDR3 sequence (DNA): TGTGCCAGCTCACCTCCTACTCACGGGAAAGAGACCCAGTACTTC. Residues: CASSPPTHGKETQYF. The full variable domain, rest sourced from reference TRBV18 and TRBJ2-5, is NAGVMQNPRHLVRRRGQEARLRCSPMKGHSHVYWYRQLPEEGLKFMVYLQKENIIDESGMPKERFSAEFPKEGPSILRIQQVVRGDSAAYFCASSPPTHGKETQYFGPGTRLLVL.

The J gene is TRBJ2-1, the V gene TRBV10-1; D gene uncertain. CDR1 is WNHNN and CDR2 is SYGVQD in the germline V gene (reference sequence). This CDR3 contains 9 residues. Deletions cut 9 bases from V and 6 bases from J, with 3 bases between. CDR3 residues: CASSNEQFF. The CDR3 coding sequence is TGCGCCAGTAGCAATGAGCAGTTCTTC.

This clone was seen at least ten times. In DNA form, the CDR3 reads TGTGCTAGTGCCACAGAGGGCCTAGCCGGGGCCAACGTCCTGACTTTC. Translating gives CASATEGLAGANVLTF. This chain connects TRBV12-5 to TRBJ2-6; TRBD2 is a possible D gene (5 bases). This CDR3 comprises 16 residues. The germline V and J ends were trimmed by 7 bases and 4 bases, with 17 bases remaining between them. In germline, CDR1 is LGHNT, CDR2 FRNRAP.

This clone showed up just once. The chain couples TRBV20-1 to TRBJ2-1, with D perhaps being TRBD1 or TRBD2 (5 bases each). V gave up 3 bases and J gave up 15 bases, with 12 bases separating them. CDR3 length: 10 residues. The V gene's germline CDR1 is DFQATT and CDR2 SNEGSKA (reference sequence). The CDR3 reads CSASMGEWFF. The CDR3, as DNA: TGCAGTGCTAGTATGGGGGAGTGGTTCTTC.

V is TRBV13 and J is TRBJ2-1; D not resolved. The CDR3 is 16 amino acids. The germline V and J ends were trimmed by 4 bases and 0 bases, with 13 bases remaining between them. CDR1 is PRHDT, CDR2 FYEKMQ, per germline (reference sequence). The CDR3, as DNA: TGTGCCAGCAGCTGGGCGGCGACCATCTCCTACAATGAGCAGTTCTTC. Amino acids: CASSWAATISYNEQFF.

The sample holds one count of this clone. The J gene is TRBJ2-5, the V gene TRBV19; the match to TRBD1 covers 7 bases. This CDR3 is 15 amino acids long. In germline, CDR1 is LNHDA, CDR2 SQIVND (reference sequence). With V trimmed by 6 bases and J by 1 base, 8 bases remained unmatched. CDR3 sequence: CASSSLGTAQETQYF. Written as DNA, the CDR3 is TGTGCCAGTAGCTCGCTGGGGACAGCCCAAGAGACCCAGTACTTC. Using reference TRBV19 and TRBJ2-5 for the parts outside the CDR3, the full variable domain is DGGITQSPKYLFRKEGQNVTLSCEQNLNHDAMYWYRQDPGQGLRLIYYSQIVNDFQKGDIAEGYSVSREKKESFPLTVTSAQKNPTAFYLCASSSLGTAQETQYFGPGTRLLVL.